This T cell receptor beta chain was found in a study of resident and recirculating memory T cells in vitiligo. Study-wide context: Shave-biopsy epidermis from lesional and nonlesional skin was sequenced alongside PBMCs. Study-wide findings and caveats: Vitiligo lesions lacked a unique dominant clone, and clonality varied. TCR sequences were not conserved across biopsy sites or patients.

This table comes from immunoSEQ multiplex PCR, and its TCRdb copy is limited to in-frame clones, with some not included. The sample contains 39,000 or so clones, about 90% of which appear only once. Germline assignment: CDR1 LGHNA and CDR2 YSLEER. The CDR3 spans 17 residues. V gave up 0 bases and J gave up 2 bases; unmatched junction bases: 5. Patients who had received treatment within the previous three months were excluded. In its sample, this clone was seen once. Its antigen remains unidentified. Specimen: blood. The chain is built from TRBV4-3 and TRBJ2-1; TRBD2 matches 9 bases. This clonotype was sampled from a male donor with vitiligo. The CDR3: CASSQELRGGAYNEQFF. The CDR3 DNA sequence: TGCGCCAGCAGCCAAGAGTTGCGGGGGGGAGCCTACAATGAGCAGTTCTTC.